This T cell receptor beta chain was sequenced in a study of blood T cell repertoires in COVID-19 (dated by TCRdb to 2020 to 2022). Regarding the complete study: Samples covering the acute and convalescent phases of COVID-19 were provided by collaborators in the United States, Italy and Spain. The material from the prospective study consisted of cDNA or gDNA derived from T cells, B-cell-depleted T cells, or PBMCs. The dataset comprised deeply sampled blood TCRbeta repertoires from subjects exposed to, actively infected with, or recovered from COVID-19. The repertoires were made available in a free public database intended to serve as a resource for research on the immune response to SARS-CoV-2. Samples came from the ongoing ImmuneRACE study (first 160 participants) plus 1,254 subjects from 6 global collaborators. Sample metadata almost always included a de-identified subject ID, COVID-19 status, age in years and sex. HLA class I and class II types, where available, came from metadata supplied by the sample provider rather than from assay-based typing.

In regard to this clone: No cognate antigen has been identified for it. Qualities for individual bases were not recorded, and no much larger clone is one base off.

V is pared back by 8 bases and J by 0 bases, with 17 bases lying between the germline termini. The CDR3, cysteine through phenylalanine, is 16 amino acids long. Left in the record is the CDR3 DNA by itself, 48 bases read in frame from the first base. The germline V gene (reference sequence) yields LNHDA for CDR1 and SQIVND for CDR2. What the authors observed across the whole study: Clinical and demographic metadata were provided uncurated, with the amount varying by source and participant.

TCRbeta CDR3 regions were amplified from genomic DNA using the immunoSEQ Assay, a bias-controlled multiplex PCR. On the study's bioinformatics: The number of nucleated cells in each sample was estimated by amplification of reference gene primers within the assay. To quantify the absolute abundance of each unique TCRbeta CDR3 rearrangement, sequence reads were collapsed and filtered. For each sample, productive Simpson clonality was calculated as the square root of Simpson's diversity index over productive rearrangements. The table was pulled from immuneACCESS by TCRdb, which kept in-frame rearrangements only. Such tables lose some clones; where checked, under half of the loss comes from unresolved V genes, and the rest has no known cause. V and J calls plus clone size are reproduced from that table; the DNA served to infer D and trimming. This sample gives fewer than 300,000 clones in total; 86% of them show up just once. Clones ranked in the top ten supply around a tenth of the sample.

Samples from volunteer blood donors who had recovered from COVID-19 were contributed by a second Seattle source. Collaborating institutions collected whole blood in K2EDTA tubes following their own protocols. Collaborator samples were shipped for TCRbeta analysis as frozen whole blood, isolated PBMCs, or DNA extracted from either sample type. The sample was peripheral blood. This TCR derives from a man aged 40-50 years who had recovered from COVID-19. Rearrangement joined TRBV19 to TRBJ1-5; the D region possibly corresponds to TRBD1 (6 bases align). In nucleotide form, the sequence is TGTGCCAGTTCCACCGGGACACTTTATAGCAATCAGCCCCAGCATTTT. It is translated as CASSTGTLYSNQPQHF.